This T cell receptor beta chain was found in a study of T cells in localized non-small cell lung cancer. To note about this clone: Its target is not known.

Looked up from germline, CDR1 is GTSNPN and CDR2 is SVGIG (reference sequence). The CDR3 contains 15 residues. The V gene lost 2 bases and the J gene lost 3 bases, with 13 bases spanning the gap. The study, taken as a whole, reports: Detection in adjacent lung was observed for a median roughly 62 of the top 100 tumor clones. Adjacent uninvolved lung had the highest clonality, suggesting focused antigen responses. Only one tumor region went through sequencing, so heterogeneity may still be there.

The data were produced by immunoSEQ multiplex PCR, yet TCRdb's version contains in-frame clones alone and is incomplete. Of roughly 16,000 clones in the sample, about 80% are singletons; the top ten hold about 31%. This rearrangement joins TRBV30 to TRBJ2-2, with unresolved D. The receptor's source is a male donor aged 60 or older with stage I lung adenocarcinoma. The source was peripheral blood, collected before any cancer treatment. The CDR3 bases are TGTGCCTGGAGTTCCCGACGTGTAGACACCGGGGAGCTGTTTTTT. The encoded protein is CAWSSRRVDTGELFF. The full variable domain, rest sourced from reference TRBV30 and TRBJ2-2, is SQTIHQWPATLVQPVGSPLSLECTVEGTSNPNLYWYRQAAGRGLQLLFYSVGIGQISSEVPQNLSASRPQDRQFILSSKKLLLSDSGFYLCAWSSRRVDTGELFFGEGSRLTVL.